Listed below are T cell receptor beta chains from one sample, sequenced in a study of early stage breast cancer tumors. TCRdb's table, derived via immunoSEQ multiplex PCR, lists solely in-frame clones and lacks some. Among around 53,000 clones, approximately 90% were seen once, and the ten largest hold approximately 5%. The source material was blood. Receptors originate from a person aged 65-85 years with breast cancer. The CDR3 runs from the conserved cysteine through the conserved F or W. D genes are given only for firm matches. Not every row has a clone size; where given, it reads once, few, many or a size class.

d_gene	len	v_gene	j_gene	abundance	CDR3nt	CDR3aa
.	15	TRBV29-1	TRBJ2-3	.	TGCAGCGTGGAGGGGGGCGGGGGAGTGACAGATACGCAGTATTTT	CSVEGGGGVTDTQYF
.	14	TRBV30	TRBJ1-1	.	TGTGCCTGGAGTGTATTTGTCGGGAGGACTGAAGCTTTCTTT	CAWSVFVGRTEAFF
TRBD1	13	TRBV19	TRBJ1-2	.	TGTGCCATAAGGACAGGGAGTTTAGATGGCTACACCTTC	CAIRTGSLDGYTF
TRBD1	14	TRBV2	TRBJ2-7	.	TGTGCCAGCATTCTCCTAGGGACAGCCCACGAGCAGTACTTC	CASILLGTAHEQYF
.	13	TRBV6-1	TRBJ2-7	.	TGTGCCAGCAGTCAACTGTTGAACTACGAGCAGTACTTC	CASSQLLNYEQYF
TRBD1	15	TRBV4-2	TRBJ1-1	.	TGTGCCAGCAGCCAACCGGACAGGAGGAACACTGAAGCTTTCTTT	CASSQPDRRNTEAFF
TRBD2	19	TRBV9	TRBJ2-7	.	TGTGCCAGCAGCTACCGGACTAGCGGGAGGATCGTCGAATCCTACGAGCAGTACTTC	CASSYRTSGRIVESYEQYF
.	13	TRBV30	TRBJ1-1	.	TGTGCCTGGAGTGTACATGGTGGCACTGAAGCTTTCTTT	CAWSVHGGTEAFF
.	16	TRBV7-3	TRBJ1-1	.	TGTGCCAGCAGCTTAGGCTCTAGTGGCAGAAGCACTGAAGCTTTCTTT	CASSLGSSGRSTEAFF
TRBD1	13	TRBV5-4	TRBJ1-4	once	TGTGCCAGCACGCGGACAGGGGAGGAAAAACTGTTTTTT	CASTRTGEEKLFF
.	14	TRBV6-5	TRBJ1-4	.	TGTGCCAGCAGGCCCCCGCTGGACAGCCAAAAACTGTTTTTT	CASRPPLDSQKLFF
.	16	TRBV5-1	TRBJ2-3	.	TGCGCCAGCAGCTTGGGTAGCGGAGGCAACACAGATACGCAGTATTTT	CASSLGSGGNTDTQYF
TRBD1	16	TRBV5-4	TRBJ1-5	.	TGTGCCAGCAGCTCCACAGGGGGCAGGGGCAATCAGCCCCAGCATTTT	CASSSTGGRGNQPQHF
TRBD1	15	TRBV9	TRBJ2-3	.	TGTGCCAGCTGCCGAACCACGACAGGGCCAGATACGCAGTATTTT	CASCRTTTGPDTQYF
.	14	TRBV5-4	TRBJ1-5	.	TGTGCCAGCAGCTTGGGAGGGATGGGTCAGCCCCAGCATTTT	CASSLGGMGQPQHF
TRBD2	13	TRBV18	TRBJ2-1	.	TGTGCCAGCTCTAGCGGGGAAAACAATGAGCAGTTCTTC	CASSSGENNEQFF
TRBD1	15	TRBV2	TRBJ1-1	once	TGTGCCAGCTCCTTAGGACAGGGAAGTTTCACTGAAGCTTTCTTT	CASSLGQGSFTEAFF
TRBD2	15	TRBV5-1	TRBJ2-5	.	TGCGCCAGCAGCTGGGGACTAGCGGATCAAGAGACCCAGTACTTC	CASSWGLADQETQYF
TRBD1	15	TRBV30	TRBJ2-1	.	TGTGCCTGGGTGGCTGGACAGGGTCTTTGGAATGAGCAGTTCTTC	CAWVAGQGLWNEQFF
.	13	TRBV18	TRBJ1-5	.	TGTGCCAGCTCACGGGAGGGGGGCCAGCCCCAGCATTTT	CASSREGGQPQHF
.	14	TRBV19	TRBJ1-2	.	TGTGCCAGTAGTGGAGCGGCAGCTAACTATGGCTACACCTTC	CASSGAAANYGYTF
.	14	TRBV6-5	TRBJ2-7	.	TGTGCCAGCAGTCCCCGACAGTCCAGATACGAGCAGTACTTC	CASSPRQSRYEQYF
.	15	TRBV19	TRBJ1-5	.	TGTGCCAGTAGTATCCGACAGATGGAGAATCAGCCCCAGCATTTT	CASSIRQMENQPQHF
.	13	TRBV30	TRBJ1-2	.	TGTGCCTGGAGCGGAGACTCTATTTCGGGCTACACCTTC	CAWSGDSISGYTF
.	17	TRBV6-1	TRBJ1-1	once	TGTGCCAGCAGTGAAAAAGGCGCAGGGAGGATGAACACTGAAGCTTTCTTT	CASSEKGAGRMNTEAFF
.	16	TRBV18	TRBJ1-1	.	TGTGCCAGCTCACAACTATCCGGGACATTGAACACTGAAGCTTTCTTT	CASSQLSGTLNTEAFF
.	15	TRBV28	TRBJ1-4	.	TGTGCCAGCAGCGGGGTCCGGACAGCGGATGAAAAACTGTTTTTT	CASSGVRTADEKLFF
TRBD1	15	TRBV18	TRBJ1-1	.	TGTGCCAGCTCATCGACAGGGGGGAAGGACACTGAAGCTTTCTTT	CASSSTGGKDTEAFF
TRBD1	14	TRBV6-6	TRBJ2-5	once	TGTGCCAGCAGTTCGGGACAGGTTGTCGAGACCCAGTACTTC	CASSSGQVVETQYF
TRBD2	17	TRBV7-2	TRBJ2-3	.	TGTGCCAGCAGCTCATTCCCTTTAGCGGGAGGCACAGATACGCAGTATTTT	CASSSFPLAGGTDTQYF
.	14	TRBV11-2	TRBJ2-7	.	TGTGCCAGCAGCTTCTACGGCTTTAGCGACGAGCAGTACTTC	CASSFYGFSDEQYF
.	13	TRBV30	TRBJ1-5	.	TGTGCCTGGAGCAGGGGTGAAGCTCAGCCCCAGCATTTT	CAWSRGEAQPQHF
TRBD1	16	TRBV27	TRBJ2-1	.	TGTGCCAGCAGACTATTGCAGGGGGCTTCGGGGAATGAGCAGTTCTTC	CASRLLQGASGNEQFF
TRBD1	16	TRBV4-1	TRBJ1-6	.	TGCGCCAGCAGCCCAGCACCGGGACAGGGATATTCACCCCTCCACTTT	CASSPAPGQGYSPLHF
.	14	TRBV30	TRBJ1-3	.	TGTGCCTGGAGTGGAGTCCTTTCTGGAAACACCATATATTTT	CAWSGVLSGNTIYF
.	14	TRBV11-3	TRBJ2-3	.	TGTGCCAGCAGCCCGAGCCCGGGGGCAGATACGCAGTATTTT	CASSPSPGADTQYF
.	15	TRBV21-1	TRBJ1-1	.	TGTGCCAGCAGAATACAGGGGCCCGTTAACACTGAAGCTTTCTTT	CASRIQGPVNTEAFF
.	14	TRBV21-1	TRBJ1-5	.	TGTGCCAGCAGCAAAGACGCAGGGGATCAGCCCCAGCATTTT	CASSKDAGDQPQHF
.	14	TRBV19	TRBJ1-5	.	TGTGCCAGTAGTATGGAGGGGCCCTGGCAGCCCCAGCATTTT	CASSMEGPWQPQHF
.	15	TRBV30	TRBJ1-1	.	TGTGCCTGGAGTGAGGTGGGGCTTTATAACACTGAAGCTTTCTTT	CAWSEVGLYNTEAFF
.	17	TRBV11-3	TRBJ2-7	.	TGTGCCAGCACCGATTGCGTCGGGAGGGGGCGAGCCTACGAGCAGTACTTC	CASTDCVGRGRAYEQYF
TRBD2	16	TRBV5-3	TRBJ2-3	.	TGTGCCAGAAGCAGAATGCTAGCGGGGAGCACAGATACGCAGTATTTT	CARSRMLAGSTDTQYF
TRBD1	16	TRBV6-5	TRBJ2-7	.	TGTGCCAGCAGTTACGTCCGGGGGACAGGGCTTTACGAGCAGTACTTC	CASSYVRGTGLYEQYF
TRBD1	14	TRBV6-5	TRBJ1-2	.	TGTGCCAGCAGGCTCGGACAGGGTAGTTATGGCTACACCTTC	CASRLGQGSYGYTF
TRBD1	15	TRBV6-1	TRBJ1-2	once	TGTGCCAGCAGTCCCGGGACAGGGATCGACTATGGCTACACCTTC	CASSPGTGIDYGYTF
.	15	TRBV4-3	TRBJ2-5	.	TGCGCCAGCAGCCAAGGTCCAGGGCGCCAAGAGACCCAGTACTTC	CASSQGPGRQETQYF
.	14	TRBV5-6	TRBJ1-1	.	TGTGCCAGCAGCTTGAGGGGAACAAACACTGAAGCTTTCTTT	CASSLRGTNTEAFF
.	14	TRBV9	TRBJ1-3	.	TGTGCCAGCGGAGGGCGCAACTCTGGAAACACCATATATTTT	CASGGRNSGNTIYF
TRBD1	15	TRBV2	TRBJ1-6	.	TGTGCCGGTCGGGGACAGCGTCAAACGAATTCACCCCTCCACTTT	CAGRGQRQTNSPLHF
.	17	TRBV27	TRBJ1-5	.	TGTGCCAGCAGTGAGTACAGGGTAGTAGGTAGCAATCAGCCCCAGCATTTT	CASSEYRVVGSNQPQHF
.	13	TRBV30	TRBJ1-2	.	TGTGCCTGGAGTGTTGCAGGGGATGGTGGCTACACCTTC	CAWSVAGDGGYTF
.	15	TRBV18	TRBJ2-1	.	TGTGCCAGCTCACCACCTTACAGGGTCATGGGTGAGCAGTTCTTC	CASSPPYRVMGEQFF
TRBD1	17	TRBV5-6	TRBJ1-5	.	TGTGCCAGCAGCTTAGGATTCGGGACAGGGGCCTCTCGGCCCCAGCATTTT	CASSLGFGTGASRPQHF
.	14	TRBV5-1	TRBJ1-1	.	TGCGCCAGCAGCCGGGACCGTGCGGGGGAGGAAACTTTCTTT	CASSRDRAGEETFF